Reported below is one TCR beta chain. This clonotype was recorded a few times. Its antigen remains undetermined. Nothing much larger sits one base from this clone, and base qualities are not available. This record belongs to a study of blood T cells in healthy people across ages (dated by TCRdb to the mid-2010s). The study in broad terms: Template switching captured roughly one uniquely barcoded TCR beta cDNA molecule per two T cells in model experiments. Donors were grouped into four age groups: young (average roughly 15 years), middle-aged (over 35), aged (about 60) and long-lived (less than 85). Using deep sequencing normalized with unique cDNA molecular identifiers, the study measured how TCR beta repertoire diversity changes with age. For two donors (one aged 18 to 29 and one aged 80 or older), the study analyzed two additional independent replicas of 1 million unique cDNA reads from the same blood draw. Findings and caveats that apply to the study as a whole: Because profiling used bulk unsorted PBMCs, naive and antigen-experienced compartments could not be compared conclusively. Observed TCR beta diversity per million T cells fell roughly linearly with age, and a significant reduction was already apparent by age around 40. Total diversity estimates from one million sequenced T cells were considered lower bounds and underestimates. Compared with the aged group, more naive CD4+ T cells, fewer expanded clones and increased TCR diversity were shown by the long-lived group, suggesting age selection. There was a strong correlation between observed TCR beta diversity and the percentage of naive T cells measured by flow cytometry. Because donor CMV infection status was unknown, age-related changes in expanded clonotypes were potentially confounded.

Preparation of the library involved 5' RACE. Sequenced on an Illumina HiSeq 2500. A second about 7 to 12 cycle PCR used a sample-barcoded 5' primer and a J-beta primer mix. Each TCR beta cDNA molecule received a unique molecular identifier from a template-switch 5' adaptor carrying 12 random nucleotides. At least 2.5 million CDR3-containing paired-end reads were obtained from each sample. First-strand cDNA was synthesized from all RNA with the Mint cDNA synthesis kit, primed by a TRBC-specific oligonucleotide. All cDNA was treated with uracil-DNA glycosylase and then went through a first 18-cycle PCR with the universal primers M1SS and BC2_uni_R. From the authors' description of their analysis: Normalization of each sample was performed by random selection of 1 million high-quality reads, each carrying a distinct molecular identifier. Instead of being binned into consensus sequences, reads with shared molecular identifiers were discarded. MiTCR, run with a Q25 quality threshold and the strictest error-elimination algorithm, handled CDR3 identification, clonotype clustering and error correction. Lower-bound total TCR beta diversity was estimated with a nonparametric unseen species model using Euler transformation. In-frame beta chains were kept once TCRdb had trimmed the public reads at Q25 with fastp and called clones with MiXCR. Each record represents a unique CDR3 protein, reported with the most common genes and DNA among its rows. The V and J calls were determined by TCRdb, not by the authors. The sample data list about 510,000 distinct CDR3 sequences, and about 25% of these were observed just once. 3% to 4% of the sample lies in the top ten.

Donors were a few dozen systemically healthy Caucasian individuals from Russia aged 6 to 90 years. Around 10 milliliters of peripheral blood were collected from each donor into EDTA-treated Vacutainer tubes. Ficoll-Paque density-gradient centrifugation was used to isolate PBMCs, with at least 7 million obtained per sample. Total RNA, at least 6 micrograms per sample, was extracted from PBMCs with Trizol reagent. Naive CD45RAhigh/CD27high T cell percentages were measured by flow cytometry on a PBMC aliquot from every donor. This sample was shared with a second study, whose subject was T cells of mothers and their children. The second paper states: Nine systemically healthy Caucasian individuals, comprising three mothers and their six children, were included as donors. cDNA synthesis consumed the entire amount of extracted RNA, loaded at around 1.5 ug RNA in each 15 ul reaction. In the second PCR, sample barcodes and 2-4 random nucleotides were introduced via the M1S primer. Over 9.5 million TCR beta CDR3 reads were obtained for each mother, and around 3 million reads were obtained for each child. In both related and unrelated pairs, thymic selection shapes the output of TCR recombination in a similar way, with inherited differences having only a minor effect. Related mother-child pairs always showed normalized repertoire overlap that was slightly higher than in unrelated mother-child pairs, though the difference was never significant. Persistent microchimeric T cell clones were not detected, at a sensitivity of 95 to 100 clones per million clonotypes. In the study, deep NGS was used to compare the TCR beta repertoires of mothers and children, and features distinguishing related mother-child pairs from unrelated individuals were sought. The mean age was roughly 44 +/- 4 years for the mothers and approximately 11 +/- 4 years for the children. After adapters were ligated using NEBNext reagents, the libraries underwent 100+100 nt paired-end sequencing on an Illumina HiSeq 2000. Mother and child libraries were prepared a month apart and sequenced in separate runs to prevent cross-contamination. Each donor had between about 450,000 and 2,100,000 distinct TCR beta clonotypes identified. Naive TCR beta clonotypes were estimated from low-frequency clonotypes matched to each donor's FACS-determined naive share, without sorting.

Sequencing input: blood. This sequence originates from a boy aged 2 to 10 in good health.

The nucleotides read TGTGCCACCAGTGAGACAGGGGACAATGAGCAGTTCTTC. This gives the protein CATSETGDNEQFF. The rearranged chain carries TRBV24-1 and TRBJ2-1; TRBD1 lines up with 8 middle nucleotides. V is cut back by 4 bases and J by 5 bases, with 0 bases in the junction unmatched. The germline V gene encodes CDR1 KGHDR and CDR2 SFDVKD. The CDR3 has 13 amino acids, counting the end cysteine and phenylalanine. Just the 39-base CDR3 DNA is kept, in frame starting at base 1.